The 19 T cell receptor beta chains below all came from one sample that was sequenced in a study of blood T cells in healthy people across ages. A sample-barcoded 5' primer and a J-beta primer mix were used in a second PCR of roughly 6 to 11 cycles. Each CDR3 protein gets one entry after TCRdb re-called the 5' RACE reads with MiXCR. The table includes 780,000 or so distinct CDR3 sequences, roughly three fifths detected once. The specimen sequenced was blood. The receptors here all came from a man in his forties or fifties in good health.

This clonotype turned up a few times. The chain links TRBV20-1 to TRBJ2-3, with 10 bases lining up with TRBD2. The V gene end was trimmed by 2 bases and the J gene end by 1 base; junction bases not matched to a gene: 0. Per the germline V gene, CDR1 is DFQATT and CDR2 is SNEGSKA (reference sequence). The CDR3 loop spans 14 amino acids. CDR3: CSARLAGGTDTQYF. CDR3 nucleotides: TGCAGTGCTAGACTAGCGGGAGGCACAGATACGCAGTATTTT.

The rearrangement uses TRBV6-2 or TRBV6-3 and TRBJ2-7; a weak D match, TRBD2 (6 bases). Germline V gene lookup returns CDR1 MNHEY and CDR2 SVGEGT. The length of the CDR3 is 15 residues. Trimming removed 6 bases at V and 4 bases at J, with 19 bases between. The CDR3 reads CASRQRDSTVYEQYF. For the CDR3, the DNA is TGTGCCAGCAGACAACGGGACTCAACTGTGTACGAGCAGTACTTC.

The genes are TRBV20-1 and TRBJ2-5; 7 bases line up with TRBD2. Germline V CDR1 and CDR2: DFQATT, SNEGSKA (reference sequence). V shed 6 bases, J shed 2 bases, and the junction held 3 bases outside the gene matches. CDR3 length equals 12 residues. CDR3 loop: CSAGGTQETQYF. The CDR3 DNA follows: TGCAGTGCGGGGGGGACGCAAGAGACCCAGTACTTC.

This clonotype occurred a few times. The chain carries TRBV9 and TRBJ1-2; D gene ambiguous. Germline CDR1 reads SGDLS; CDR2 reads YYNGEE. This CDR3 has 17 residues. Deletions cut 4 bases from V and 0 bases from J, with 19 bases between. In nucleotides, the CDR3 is TGTGCCAGCAGCTCCCGAAATGAGAGGGCTTCTAACTATGGCTACACCTTC. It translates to CASSSRNERASNYGYTF. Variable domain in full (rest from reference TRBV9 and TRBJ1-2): DSGVTQTPKHLITATGQRVTLRCSPRSGDLSVYWYQQSLDQGLQFLIQYYNGEERAKGNILERFSAQQFPDLHSELNLSSLELGDSALYFCASSSRNERASNYGYTFGSGTRLTVV.

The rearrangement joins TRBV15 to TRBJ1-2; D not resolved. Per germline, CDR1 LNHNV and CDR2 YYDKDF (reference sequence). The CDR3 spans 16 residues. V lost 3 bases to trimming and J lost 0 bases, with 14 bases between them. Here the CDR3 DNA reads TGTGCCACCAGCAGTGATCGACGGTCCCCTAACTATGGCTACACCTTC. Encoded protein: CATSSDRRSPNYGYTF.

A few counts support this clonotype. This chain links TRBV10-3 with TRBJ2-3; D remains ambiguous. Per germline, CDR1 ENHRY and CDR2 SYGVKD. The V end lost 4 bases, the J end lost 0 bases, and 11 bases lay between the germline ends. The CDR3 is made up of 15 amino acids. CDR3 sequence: CAISGSETSTDTQYF. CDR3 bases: TGTGCCATCAGTGGGAGCGAGACTAGCACAGATACGCAGTATTTT.

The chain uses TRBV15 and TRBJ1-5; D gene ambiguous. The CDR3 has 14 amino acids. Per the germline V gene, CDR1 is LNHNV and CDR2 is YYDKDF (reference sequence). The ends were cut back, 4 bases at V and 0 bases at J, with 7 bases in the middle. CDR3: CATSIDYSNQPQHF. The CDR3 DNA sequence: TGTGCCACCAGCATAGATTATAGCAATCAGCCCCAGCATTTT.

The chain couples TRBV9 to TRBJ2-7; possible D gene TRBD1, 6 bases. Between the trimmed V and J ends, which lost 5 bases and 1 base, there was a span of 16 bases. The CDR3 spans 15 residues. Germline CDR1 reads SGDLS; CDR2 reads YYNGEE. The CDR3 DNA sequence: TGTGCCAGCAGTCAGGGGTCTCCACCTTCCTACGAGCAGTACTTC. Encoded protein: CASSQGSPPSYEQYF. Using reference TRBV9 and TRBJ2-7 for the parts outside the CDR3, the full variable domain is DSGVTQTPKHLITATGQRVTLRCSPRSGDLSVYWYQQSLDQGLQFLIQYYNGEERAKGNILERFSAQQFPDLHSELNLSSLELGDSALYFCASSQGSPPSYEQYFGPGTRLTVT.

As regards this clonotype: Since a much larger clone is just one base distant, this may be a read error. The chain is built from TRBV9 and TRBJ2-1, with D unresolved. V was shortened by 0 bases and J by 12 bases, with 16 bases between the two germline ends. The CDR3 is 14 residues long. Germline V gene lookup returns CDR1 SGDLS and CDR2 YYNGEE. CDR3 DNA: TGTGCCAGCAGCGTAGAATCGGAGTTTCTAGGGCAGTTCTTC. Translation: CASSVESEFLGQFF.

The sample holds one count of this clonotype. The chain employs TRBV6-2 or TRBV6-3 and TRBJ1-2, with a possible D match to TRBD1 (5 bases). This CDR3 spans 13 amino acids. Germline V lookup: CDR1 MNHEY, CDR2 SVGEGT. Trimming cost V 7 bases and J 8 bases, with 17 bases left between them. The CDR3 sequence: CASTDERDFGYTF. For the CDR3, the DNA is TGTGCCAGCACCGACGAGCGGGACTTCGGCTACACCTTC.

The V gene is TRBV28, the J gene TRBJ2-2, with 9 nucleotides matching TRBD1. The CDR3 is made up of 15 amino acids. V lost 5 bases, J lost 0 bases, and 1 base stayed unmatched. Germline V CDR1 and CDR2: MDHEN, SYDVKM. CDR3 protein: CASSRQGANTGELFF. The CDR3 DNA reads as TGTGCCAGCAGTCGACAGGGGGCGAACACCGGGGAGCTGTTTTTT.

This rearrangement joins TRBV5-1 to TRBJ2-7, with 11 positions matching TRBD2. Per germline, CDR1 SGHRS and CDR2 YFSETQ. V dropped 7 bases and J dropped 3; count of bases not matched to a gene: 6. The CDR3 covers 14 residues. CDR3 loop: CASRPGLADYEQYF. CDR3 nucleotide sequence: TGCGCCAGCCGCCCGGGACTAGCGGACTACGAGCAGTACTTC.

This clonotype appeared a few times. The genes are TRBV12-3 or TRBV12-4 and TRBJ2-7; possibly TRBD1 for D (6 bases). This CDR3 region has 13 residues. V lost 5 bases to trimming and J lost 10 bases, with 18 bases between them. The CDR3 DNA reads TGTGCCAGCAGTGCGGACAGCCCTAAGGCCCAGTACTTC. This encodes CASSADSPKAQYF.

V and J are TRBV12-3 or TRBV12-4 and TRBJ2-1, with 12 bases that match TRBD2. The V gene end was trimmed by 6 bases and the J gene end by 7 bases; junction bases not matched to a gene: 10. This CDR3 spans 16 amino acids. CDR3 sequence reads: CASSPLLAGGRNEQFF. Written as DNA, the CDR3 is TGTGCCAGCAGCCCTTTGCTAGCGGGAGGGAGAAATGAGCAGTTCTTC.

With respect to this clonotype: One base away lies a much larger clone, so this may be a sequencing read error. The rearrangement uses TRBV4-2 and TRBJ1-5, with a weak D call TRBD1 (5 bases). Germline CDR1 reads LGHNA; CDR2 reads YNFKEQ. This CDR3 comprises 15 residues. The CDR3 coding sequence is TGTGCCAGCGGCCAAGAGGGGCAAATCAATCAGCCCCAGCATTTT. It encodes CASGQEGQINQPQHF.

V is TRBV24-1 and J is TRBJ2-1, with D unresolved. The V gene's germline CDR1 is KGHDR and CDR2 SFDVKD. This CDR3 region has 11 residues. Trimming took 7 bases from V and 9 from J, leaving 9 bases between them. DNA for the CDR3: TGTGCCACCAGCGAGTTGCGTGAGCAGTTCTTC. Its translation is CATSELREQFF.

CDR3 nucleotide sequence: TGTGCCAGCAGCGTAGAGGTGGCGGGTAGCTCCTACGAGCAGTACTTC. Its protein product is CASSVEVAGSSYEQYF. The rearrangement links TRBV9 to TRBJ2-7, with D possibly TRBD2 on 5 matching bases. V was pared by 0 bases and J by 0 bases, with 13 bases between. This CDR3 has 16 residues. CDR1 SGDLS and CDR2 YYNGEE come from the germline V gene.

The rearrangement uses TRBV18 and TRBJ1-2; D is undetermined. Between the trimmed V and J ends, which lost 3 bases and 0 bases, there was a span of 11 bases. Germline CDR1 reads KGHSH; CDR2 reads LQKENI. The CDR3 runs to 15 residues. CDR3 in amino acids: CASSPGTESNYGYTF. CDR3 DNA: TGTGCCAGCTCACCCGGAACGGAATCTAACTATGGCTACACCTTC.

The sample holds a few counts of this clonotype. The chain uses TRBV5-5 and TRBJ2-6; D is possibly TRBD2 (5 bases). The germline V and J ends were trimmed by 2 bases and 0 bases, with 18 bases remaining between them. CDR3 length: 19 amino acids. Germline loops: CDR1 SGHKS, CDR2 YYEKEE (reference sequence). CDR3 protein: CASSFVPEGFSSGANVLTF. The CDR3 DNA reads TGTGCCAGCAGCTTTGTCCCTGAGGGATTTTCCTCTGGGGCCAACGTCCTGACTTTC.